The sequence of this T cell receptor (beta chain) was determined in a study of vaccination and CD4 T cells after COVID-19 (dated by TCRdb to between 2020 and 2023). Broadly, across the study: Convalescent patients had a positive SARS-CoV-2 result on nasal swab PCR, and of these patients, fewer than ten had mild disease and one had severe disease. Post-COVID blood samples were collected from convalescent patients a median of about 92 days after diagnosis, with a range of roughly 30 to 170 days. Post-vaccine blood samples were taken a median of around 77 days after the second vaccine dose, with a range of roughly 13 to 250 days. Participants got two doses of the Pfizer-BioNTech BNT162b2 vaccine (n=8) or two doses of the Moderna mRNA-1273 vaccine (n=2). As controls, cultures received a CEFX viral epitope pool (the positive control), an HIV-1 Nef peptide pool (the negative control), or no peptide at all. Six males and four females were included in the convalescent cohort, with two Hispanic individuals, seven Caucasians, two Asians and one multiracial person represented. Culture stimuli were overlapping spike peptide pools from SARS-CoV-2 and from the common cold coronaviruses HCoV-NL63, HCoV-OC43 and HCoV-229E. The spike-specific CD4+ TCR repertoire was compared before and after mRNA vaccination in approximately 9 COVID-19 convalescent patients and a handful of infection-naive healthy vaccine recipients. Overall study results and their limits: The number of convalescent patients in the study was relatively small, and the study did not examine early timepoints following natural infection. Of the vaccine-specific clones in convalescent patients, 304 of 307, or nearly all, reacted only to SARS-CoV-2 spike and did not cross-react with common cold coronaviruses. Although the median number of SARS-CoV-2-reactive clonotypes went up from around 20 after infection to around 39 after vaccination, the increase was not significant. Among convalescent patients, a median roughly 90% of the SARS-CoV-2-reactive clones seen after vaccination appeared only after vaccination, which suggests priming specific to the vaccine.

This clonotype was seen a few times. Its antigen is not yet known. No much larger clonotype is one base removed from it; base qualities were not supplied. Receptor libraries were prepared by PCR. At the Johns Hopkins FTIC core, DNA from the cultured CD4+ T cells underwent TCR sequencing with the Oncomine TCR Beta short-read assay. The QIAamp micro DNA kit was used to extract genomic DNA from the cultured CD4+ T cells. Oncomine TCR Beta libraries made from cultured CD4+ T cells were pooled using unique dual indexes and sequenced on an Illumina iSeq 100. The study's processing was this. Non-productive sequences were removed, and CDR3s not starting with C, not ending with F or W, or shorter than 7 amino acids were discarded. The MANAFEST web application was used to identify antigen-specific clonotypes by comparing peptide-stimulated wells against reference wells and other culture wells. An FDR below 0.05, an odds ratio above 5, and a productive frequency above 0.1% in at least two of three replicate wells were required for clones to be considered positive. Clonotypes that were significantly expanded in both SARS-CoV-2 spike wells and at least one common cold coronavirus spike condition were defined as cross-reactive. Levenshtein distances (stringdist) and unrooted phylogenetic trees (ape) in R version 3.6.1 were used to assess CDR3 homology. The public reads were reanalyzed by TCRdb: fastp trimming at Q25, MiXCR alignment, in-frame beta chains only. Identical CDR3 proteins give one entry, which carries the most common genes and DNA. The V and J calls come from TCRdb's annotation, not from the publication. This sample has some 13,000 distinct CDR3 sequences in its table, and around 42% of those were observed once. The ten biggest clones cover less than 25% of the sample.

The treatment or condition label, as the study defines it: roughly 11-day PBMC culture with coronavirus spike peptide pools or control peptides (ViraFEST assay). The ViraFEST assay was used in the study, in which antigen-specific T cells were expanded with peptide pools and expanded clonotypes were subsequently identified by TCR sequencing. Positive SARS-CoV-2 PCR tests in the convalescent patients dated from March to December 2020, before Alpha, Beta and Delta variants emerged in the United States. Each well held about 1.8 million PBMCs cultured with approximately 9.1 ug/ml peptide pools in IMDM containing approximately 5% human AB serum and 9.5 to 10 IU/ml IL-2. On days 3 and 7, half of the culture medium was replaced with fresh IL-2-containing medium. CD4+ T cells were isolated after roughly nine days of culture through negative selection using the EasySep CD4+ T cell isolation kit. Ficoll-Paque Plus gradient centrifugation was used to isolate PBMCs from whole blood, and the isolated PBMCs were then either used fresh or cryopreserved at -140C. Each culture condition was generally run in triplicate wells.

Spanning cysteine to phenylalanine, the CDR3 consists of 15 amino acids. The CDR3 DNA has 45 bases and is translated from base 1. CDR1 and CDR2, per the germline V gene, are SGHTA and FQGNSA. V is clipped by 1 base and J by 1 base, and the sequence between their germline boundaries is 10 bases long. The rearranged segments are TRBV7-2 and TRBJ2-5; tentative D gene TRBD2, with 5 bases matching. This TCR derives from a human donor who had recovered from COVID-19. The sequenced sample was CD4+ T cells from blood, cultured in vitro, obtained before SARS-CoV-2 vaccination. The nucleotides read TGTGCCAGCAGCTTAGGGGGAGTGGGCCAAGAGACCCAGTACTTC. Translated, it reads CASSLGGVGQETQYF.